This TCR beta chain appears in the sequencing data of a study of chemoradiotherapy in HPV16-positive cancers (dated by TCRdb to 2022 to 2024). In the study overall: Candidate HPV-specific T-cell clones and common TCR motifs were defined by functional T-cell assays performed on cells from a couple of HPV16-positive patients. The candidate HPV-specific TCRs and motifs were subsequently tracked in TCR repertoires obtained from some 90 patients with HPV-related cancers. The study asked whether T-cell immunity to the HPV oncoproteins E6 and E7 changes during chemoradiotherapy and whether this immunity affects survival.

In the germline V gene, CDR1 corresponds to SGHRS and CDR2 to YFSETQ. Trimming accounts for 0 bases at V and 4 bases at J, while the number of junction bases matched to no gene is 3. From the cysteine through the phenylalanine, the CDR3 covers 14 amino acids. Only CDR3 DNA is held: 42 bases, read in frame from base 1. Concerning this clone itself: Its antigen specificity is not known. No base quality values were provided; no much bigger clone lies one nucleotide off.

The library came from the immunoSEQ multiplex PCR assay. The clones in this table, taken by TCRdb from immuneACCESS, are in-frame only. Not every clone is retained; where verified, under half of the shortfall comes from an unresolved V gene, and the cause of the rest is unknown. The table for this sample lists 15,000 or so clones; 80% to 90% of them were counted only once. The ten most abundant clones make up approximately 3.5% of the sample. The paper as a whole reports these results and caveats: In HPV16-positive patients, expansion of HPV-responsive T cells during chemoradiotherapy was found to be associated with improved recurrence-free survival. The functional definition of HPV-specific T cells was derived from only two HPV16-positive patients, and the survival association was reported for HPV16-positive patients. Expansion of candidate HPV-specific clones and E7-related TCR motifs was observed in the tumor microenvironment during treatment, whereas no such expansion was observed for non-HPV-specific T cells.

Repertoires were sampled multiple times during chemoradiotherapy, which allowed clonal expansion in the tumor microenvironment to be followed. Sequenced here: blood, sampled from a patient who underwent chemoradiotherapy. The TCR comes from a human donor with HPV-associated anogenital cancer. The receptor chain draws on TRBV5-1 and TRBJ1-2, and TRBD1 aligns with 7 junction nucleotides. The CDR3 protein is CASSLGQGLYGYTF. The sequence in DNA is TGCGCCAGCAGCTTGGGACAGGGCCTCTATGGCTACACCTTC.